This TCR beta chain was observed in a study of T cell repertoires in cytomegalovirus infection. The CDR3 totals 15 residues. The trim removed 6 bases at V and 12 bases at J, leaving 17 bases unmatched. TCRdb independently ran MiXCR on the reads; one entry per CDR3 protein. This table has hundreds of thousands of distinct CDR3 sequences, roughly a sixth appearing once. The table lists this clonotype with many counts. This TCR was recovered from a human donor in good health (CMV status not recorded). Some clones in this sample may be carry-over from other donors' samples. The rearrangement links TRBV12-3 or TRBV12-4 to TRBJ1-2; 9 positions agree with TRBD1. The specimen sequenced was PBMCs. CDR3 coding DNA: TGTGCCAGCAGACGATCCTTGGCGGACAGGGGAAGGAACACCTTC. Translating it yields CASRRSLADRGRNTF.